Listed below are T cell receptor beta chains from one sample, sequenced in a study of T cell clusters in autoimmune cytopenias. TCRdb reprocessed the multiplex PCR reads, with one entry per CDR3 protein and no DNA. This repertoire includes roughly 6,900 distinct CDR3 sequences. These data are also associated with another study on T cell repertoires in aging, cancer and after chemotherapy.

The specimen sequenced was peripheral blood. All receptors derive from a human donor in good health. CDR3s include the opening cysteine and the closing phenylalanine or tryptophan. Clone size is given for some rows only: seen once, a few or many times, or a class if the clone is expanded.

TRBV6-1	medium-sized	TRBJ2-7	CASSEEGTGTSSYEQYF
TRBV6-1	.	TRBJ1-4	CASSGMPNEKLFF
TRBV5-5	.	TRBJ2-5	CASSPPGKTGETQYF
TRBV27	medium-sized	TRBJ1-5	CASGTGINQPQHF
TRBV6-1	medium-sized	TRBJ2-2	CASSDSRRTTYGELFF
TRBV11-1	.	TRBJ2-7	CASSQGPDSYYEQYF
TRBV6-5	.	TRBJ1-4	CASSYRGQGLNEKLFF
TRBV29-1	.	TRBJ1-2	CSARGTGDYGYTF
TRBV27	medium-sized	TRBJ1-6	CASSPKEGSPLHF
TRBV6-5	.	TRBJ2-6	CASSTPASSGANVLTF
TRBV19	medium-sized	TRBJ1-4	CASSLGRKLFF
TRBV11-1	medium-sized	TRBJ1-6	CASSLDRSNSPLHF
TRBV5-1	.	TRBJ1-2	CASSLAPGQGSGYTF
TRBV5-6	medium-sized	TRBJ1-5	CASSFNNQPQHF
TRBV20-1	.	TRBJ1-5	CSVKKPGSNQPQHF
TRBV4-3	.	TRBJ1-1	CASSQGTGLNTEAFF
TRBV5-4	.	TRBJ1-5	CASSFERDQPQHF
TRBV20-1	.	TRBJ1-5	CSATGQGSQGSNQPQHF
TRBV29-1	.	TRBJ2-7	CSVRTGANYEQYF
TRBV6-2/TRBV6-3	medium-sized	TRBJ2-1	CASSDPFLRGGFF
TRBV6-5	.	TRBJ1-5	CASTPGYSNQPQHF
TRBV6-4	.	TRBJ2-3	CASSSVGESTDTQYF
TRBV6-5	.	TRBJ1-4	CASSYLGLDEKLFF
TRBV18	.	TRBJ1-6	CASSQQGATLHF
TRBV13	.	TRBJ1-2	CASSLEGEGYTF
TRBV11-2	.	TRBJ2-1	CASSLSSNEQFF
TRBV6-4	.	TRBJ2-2	CASSRSGTGSNTGELFF
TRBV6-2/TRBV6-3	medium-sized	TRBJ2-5	CASRRGAGATQYF
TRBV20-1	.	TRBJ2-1	CSARTSGKPDNEQFF
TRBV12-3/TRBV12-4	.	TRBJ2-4	CASSSGTSGTTWAKNIQYF
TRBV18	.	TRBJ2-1	CASSPRLAGDLFPQFF
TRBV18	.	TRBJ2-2	CASSPSEAVGTGELFF
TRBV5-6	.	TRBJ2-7	CASLQGVSYEQYF
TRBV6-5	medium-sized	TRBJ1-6	CASSSRTAANNSPLHF
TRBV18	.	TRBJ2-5	CASSPPNSRTSGRKTQYF
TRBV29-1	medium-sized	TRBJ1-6	CSVAVGGVDNSPLHF
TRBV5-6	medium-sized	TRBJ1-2	CASSLGRGNYGYTF
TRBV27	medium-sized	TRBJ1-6	CASSNREYSPLHF
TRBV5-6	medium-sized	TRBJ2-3	CASSLKSGGTDTQYF
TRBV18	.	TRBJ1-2	CASSPRQETNYGYTF
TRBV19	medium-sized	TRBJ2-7	CASSFGRQQYF
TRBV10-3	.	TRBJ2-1	CAISESSGGHYNEQFF
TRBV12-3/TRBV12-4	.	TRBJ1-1	CASSTGQGLEAFF
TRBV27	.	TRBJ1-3	CASSLSRRGNTIYF
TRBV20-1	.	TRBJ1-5	CSAREGRGTPHSNQPQHF
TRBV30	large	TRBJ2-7	CAWSGGSLVEQYF
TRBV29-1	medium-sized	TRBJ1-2	CSVEDPGQGRDGYTF
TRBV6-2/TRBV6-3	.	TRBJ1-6	CASSMARGRDSPLHF
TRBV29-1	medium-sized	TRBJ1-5	CSVGGVNQPQHF
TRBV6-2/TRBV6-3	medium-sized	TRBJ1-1	CASSRTGTSTEAFF
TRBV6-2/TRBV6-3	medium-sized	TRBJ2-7	CASSDRVYEQYF
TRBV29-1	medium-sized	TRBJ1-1	CSVAPTGYTEAFF
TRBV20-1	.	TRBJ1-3	CSASSAVSSGNTIYF
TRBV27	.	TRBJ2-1	CASSASGGVYNEQFF
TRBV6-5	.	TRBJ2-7	CASSLSGGRVWGNEQYF
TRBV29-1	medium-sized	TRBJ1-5	CSAGQGPYSNQPQHF
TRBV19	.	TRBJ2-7	CASTWTGSYEQYF
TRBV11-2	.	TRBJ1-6	CASSYQGGGSPLHF